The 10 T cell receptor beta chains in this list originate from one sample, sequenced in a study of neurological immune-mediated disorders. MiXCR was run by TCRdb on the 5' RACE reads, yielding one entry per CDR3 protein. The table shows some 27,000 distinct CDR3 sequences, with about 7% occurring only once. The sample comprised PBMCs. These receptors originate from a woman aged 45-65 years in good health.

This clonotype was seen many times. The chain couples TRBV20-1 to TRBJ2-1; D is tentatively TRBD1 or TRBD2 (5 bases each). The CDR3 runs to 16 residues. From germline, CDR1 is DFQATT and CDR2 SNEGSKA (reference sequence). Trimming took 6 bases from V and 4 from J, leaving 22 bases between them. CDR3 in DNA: TGCAGTGCACCACCGGGACCCCAGACCGGTTACAATGAGCAGTTCTTC. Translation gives CSAPPGPQTGYNEQFF.

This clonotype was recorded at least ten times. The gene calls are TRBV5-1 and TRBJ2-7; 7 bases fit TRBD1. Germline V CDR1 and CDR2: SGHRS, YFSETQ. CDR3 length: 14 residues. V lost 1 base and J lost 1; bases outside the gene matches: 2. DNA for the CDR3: TGCGCCAGCAGCTTGACAGGGGAATCCTACGAGCAGTACTTC. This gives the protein CASSLTGESYEQYF. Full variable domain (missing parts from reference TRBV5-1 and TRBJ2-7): KAGVTQTPRYLIKTRGQQVTLSCSPISGHRSVSWYQQTPGQGLQFLFEYFSETQRNKGNFPGRFSGRQFSNSRSEMNVSTLELGDSALYLCASSLTGESYEQYFGPGTRLTVT.

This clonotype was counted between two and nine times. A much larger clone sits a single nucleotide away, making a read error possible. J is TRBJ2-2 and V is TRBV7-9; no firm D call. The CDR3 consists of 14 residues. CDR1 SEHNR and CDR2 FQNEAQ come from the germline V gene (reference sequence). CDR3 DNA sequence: TGTGTCAGCAGCTTAGGAGAAAACACCGGGGAGCTGTTTTTT. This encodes CVSSLGENTGELFF.

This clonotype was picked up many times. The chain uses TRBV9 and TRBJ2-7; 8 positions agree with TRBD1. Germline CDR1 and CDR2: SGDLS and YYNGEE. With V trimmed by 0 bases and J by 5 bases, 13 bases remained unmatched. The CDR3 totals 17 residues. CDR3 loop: CASSVDLGQGVRNEQYF. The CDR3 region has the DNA TGTGCCAGCAGCGTAGATCTAGGACAGGGTGTCCGAAACGAGCAGTACTTC. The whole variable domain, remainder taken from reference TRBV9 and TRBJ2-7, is DSGVTQTPKHLITATGQRVTLRCSPRSGDLSVYWYQQSLDQGLQFLIQYYNGEERAKGNILERFSAQQFPDLHSELNLSSLELGDSALYFCASSVDLGQGVRNEQYFGPGTRLTVT.

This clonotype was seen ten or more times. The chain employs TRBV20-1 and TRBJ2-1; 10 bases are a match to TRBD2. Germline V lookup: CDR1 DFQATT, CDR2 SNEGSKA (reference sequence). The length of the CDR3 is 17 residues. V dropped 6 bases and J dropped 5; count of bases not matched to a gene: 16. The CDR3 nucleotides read TGCAGTGCCAGACGCTCACGGGGACTAGCGATCCACAATGAGCAGTTCTTC. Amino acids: CSARRSRGLAIHNEQFF.

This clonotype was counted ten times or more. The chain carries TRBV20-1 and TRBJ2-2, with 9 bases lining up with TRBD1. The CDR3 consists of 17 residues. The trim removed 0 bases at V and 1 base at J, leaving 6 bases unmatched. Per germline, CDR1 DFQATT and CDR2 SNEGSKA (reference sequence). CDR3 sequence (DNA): TGCAGTGCTAGAGATACCCGGGACAGGGTGAACACCGGGGAGCTGTTTTTT. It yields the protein CSARDTRDRVNTGELFF.

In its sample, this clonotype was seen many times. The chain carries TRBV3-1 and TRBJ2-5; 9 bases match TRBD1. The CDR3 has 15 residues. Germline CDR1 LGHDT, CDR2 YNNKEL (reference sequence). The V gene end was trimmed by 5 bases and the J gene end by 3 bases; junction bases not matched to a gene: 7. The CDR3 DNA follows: TGTGCCAGCAGCGAGAGACAGGGGGGCAAAGAGACCCAGTACTTC. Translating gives CASSERQGGKETQYF.

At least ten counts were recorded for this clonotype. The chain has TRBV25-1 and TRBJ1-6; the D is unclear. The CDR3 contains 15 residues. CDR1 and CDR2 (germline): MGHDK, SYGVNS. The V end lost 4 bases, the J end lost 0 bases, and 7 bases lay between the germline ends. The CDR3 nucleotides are TGTGCCAGCAGTGTACAGAGCTCCTATAATTCACCCCTCCACTTT. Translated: CASSVQSSYNSPLHF.

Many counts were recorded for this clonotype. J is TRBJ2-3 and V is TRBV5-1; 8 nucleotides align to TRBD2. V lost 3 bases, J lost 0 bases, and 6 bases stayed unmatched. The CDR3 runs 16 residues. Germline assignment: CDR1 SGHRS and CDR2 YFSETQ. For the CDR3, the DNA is TGCGCCAGCAGCTCCGGGACTAGGGTTAGCACAGATACGCAGTATTTT. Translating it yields CASSSGTRVSTDTQYF.

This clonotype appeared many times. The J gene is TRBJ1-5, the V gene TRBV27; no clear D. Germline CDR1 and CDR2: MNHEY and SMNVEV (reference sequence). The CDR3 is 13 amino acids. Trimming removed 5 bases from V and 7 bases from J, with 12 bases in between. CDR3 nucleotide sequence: TGTGCCAGCAGTCTATTTGGCAGCCAGCCCCAGCATTTT. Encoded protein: CASSLFGSQPQHF.